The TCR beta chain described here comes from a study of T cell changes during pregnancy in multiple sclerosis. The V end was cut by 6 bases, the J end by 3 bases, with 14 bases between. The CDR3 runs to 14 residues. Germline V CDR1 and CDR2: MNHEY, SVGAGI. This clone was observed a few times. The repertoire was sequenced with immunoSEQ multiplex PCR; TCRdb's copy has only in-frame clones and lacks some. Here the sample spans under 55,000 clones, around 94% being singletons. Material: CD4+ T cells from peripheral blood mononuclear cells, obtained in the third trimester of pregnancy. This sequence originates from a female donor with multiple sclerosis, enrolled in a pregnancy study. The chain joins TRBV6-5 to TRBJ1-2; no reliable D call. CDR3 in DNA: TGTGCCAGCAGCCGCGGGAGCGGTCACTATGGCTACACCTTC. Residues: CASSRGSGHYGYTF.